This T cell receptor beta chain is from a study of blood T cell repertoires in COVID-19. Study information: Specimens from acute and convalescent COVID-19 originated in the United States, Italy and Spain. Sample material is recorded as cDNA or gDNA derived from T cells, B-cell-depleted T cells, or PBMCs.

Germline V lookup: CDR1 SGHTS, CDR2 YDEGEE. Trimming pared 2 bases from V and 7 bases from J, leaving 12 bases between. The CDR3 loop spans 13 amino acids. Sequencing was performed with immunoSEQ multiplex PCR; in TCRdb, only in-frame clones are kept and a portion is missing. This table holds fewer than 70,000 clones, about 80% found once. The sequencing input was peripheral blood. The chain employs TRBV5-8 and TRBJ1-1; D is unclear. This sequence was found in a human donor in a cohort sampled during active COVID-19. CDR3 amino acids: CASSFGLESEAFF. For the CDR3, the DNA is TGTGCCAGCAGCTTCGGACTGGAGAGTGAAGCTTTCTTT.